These 11 T cell receptor beta chains were sequenced from one sample in a study of radiotherapy plus CTLA-4 blockade in lung cancer (dated by TCRdb to about 2018). Library preparation employed the immunoSEQ multiplex PCR assay. TCRdb took over this immuneACCESS table, retaining in-frame rearrangements with V and J assigned. Such tables are incomplete; in checked studies, under half of the missing clones stem from an unresolved V gene, and the remainder is unexplained. The sample has around 95,000 clones on record, about 80% of them singletons. Of the sample, around 0.9% is held by the ten largest clones. The specimen comprised peripheral blood, sampled from a patient treated with radiotherapy plus ipilimumab. The source is a human donor with non-small cell lung cancer who had stable disease on radiotherapy plus ipilimumab.

The chain joins TRBV5-4 to TRBJ2-3, with 13 bases fitting TRBD2. Germline lookup yields CDR1 SGHNT and CDR2 YYREEE (reference sequence). The CDR3 length is 17 residues. J lost 5 bases, V lost 4 bases, and 10 bases had no gene match. CDR3 in amino acids: CASSVPGLAGRGDTQYF. CDR3 in DNA: TGTGCCAGCAGCGTTCCGGGACTAGCGGGGCGGGGAGATACGCAGTATTTT.

V gene TRBV6-1 combines with J gene TRBJ1-1; weak D call: TRBD1 (5 bases). CDR3 length equals 13 residues. V lost 6 bases and J lost 0, with 8 bases in between. CDR1 and CDR2 (germline): MNHNS, SASEGT. CDR3 coding DNA: TGTGCCAGCAGAGCAGGGATGAACACTGAAGCTTTCTTT. Protein: CASRAGMNTEAFF.

The chain employs TRBV7-9 and TRBJ2-3; 9 bases are a match to TRBD1. This CDR3 is built from 16 residues. CDR1 and CDR2 from the germline V gene are SEHNR and FQNEAQ (reference sequence). V dropped 2 bases and J dropped 2; count of bases not matched to a gene: 5. The CDR3 region is CASSLPRQGVTDTQYF. In DNA form, the CDR3 reads TGTGCCAGCAGCTTACCTCGACAGGGGGTCACAGATACGCAGTATTTT.

The rearrangement joins TRBV6-5 to TRBJ2-7, with D maybe TRBD1 (6 bases). This CDR3 has 13 residues. Germline lookup yields CDR1 MNHEY and CDR2 SVGAGI. The germline V and J ends were trimmed by 5 bases and 3 bases, with 11 bases remaining between them. The CDR3 DNA reads as TGTGCCAGCAGTAGACAGGAATACTACGAGCAGTACTTC. This sequence encodes CASSRQEYYEQYF.

This clone was seen only a few times. CDR3 loop: CASWGGTSGEQYF. As DNA, the CDR3 is TGTGCCAGCTGGGGGGGGACTAGTGGCGAGCAGTACTTC. The gene calls are TRBV19 and TRBJ2-7; TRBD2 matches 8 bases. The CDR3 length is 13 residues. Unmatched junction bases numbered 10, after V lost 9 bases and J lost 6 bases. Germline CDR1 is LNHDA and CDR2 is SQIVND (reference sequence). The full variable domain, its missing parts supplied by reference TRBV19 and TRBJ2-7, is DGGITQSPKYLFRKEGQNVTLSCEQNLNHDAMYWYRQDPGQGLRLIYYSQIVNDFQKGDIAEGYSVSREKKESFPLTVTSAQKNPTAFYLCASWGGTSGEQYFGPGTRLTVT.

V usage is TRBV27 and J usage is TRBJ2-7, with TRBD1 identical over 8 bases. This CDR3 has 17 residues. With V trimmed by 5 bases and J by 4 bases, 16 bases remained unmatched. Per germline, CDR1 MNHEY and CDR2 SMNVEV (reference sequence). The chain's CDR3 is CASSPRQGTGRMYEQYF. As DNA, the CDR3 is TGTGCCAGCAGTCCCCGCCAAGGGACAGGAAGGATGTACGAGCAGTACTTC.

The chain recombines TRBV19 with TRBJ1-2; D might be TRBD1 (6 bases). The CDR3 is 17 amino acids. CDR1 is LNHDA, CDR2 SQIVND, per germline (reference sequence). Between the trimmed V and J ends, which lost 7 bases and 4 bases, there was a span of 25 bases. CDR3 nucleotides: TGTGCCAGTACCATGGGCAGGGGCAGCCCCCCAGCCTATGGCTACACCTTC. Encoded protein: CASTMGRGSPPAYGYTF.

This rearrangement joins TRBV6-5 to TRBJ1-2; D unclear. This CDR3 has 14 amino acids. Per germline, CDR1 MNHEY and CDR2 SVGAGI. Trimming shortened V by 2 bases and J by 2 bases, and 9 bases separated the two germline ends. CDR3: CASSYQAKNYGYTF. DNA for the CDR3: TGTGCCAGCAGTTACCAAGCCAAAAACTATGGCTACACCTTC.

This clone has more than one count but fewer than ten. V and J are TRBV5-1 and TRBJ1-2; 7 bases agree with TRBD1. Germline assignment: CDR1 SGHRS and CDR2 YFSETQ. V was pared by 4 bases and J by 5 bases, with 8 bases of the junction left unmatched. The CDR3 runs 14 residues. The CDR3 spells CASSTGQVQYGYTF. As DNA, the CDR3 is TGCGCCAGCAGCACCGGACAGGTCCAATATGGCTACACCTTC. The entire variable domain, with the rest obtained from reference TRBV5-1 and TRBJ1-2, is as follows: KAGVTQTPRYLIKTRGQQVTLSCSPISGHRSVSWYQQTPGQGLQFLFEYFSETQRNKGNFPGRFSGRQFSNSRSEMNVSTLELGDSALYLCASSTGQVQYGYTFGSGTRLTVV.

CDR3 nucleotides: TGTGCCACCAGCAGAGACTGGGCTGAGCAGTACTTC. It codes for CATSRDWAEQYF. The chain uses TRBV15 and TRBJ2-7; D is unclear. This CDR3 is 12 amino acids long. Per the germline V gene, CDR1 is LNHNV and CDR2 is YYDKDF (reference sequence). Trimming removed 0 bases from V and 7 bases from J, with 7 bases in between.

V is TRBV4-2 and J is TRBJ2-1; possibly TRBD2 for D (5 bases). Germline V gives CDR1 LGHNA, CDR2 YNFKEQ. Deletions cut 0 bases from V and 7 bases from J, with 13 bases between. The CDR3 covers 15 residues. The CDR3 spells CASSQELGVKNEQFF. The CDR3 coding sequence is TGTGCCAGCAGCCAAGAGTTGGGAGTTAAGAATGAGCAGTTCTTC.